This TCR beta chain was documented in a study of blood T cell repertoires in COVID-19 (dated by TCRdb to 2018 to 2021). Context from the whole study: Samples from collaborators originated in the United States, Italy and Spain and spanned both the acute and convalescent phases of COVID-19. The prospective study material was composed of cDNA or gDNA derived from T cells, B-cell-depleted T cells, or PBMCs. Deeply sampled blood TCRbeta repertoires from subjects exposed to, actively infected with, or recovered from COVID-19 were included in the dataset. The repertoires were released in a freely available public database intended as a resource for research on the immune response to SARS-CoV-2. The samples were drawn from two sources: the first 160 participants of the ongoing ImmuneRACE study, and 1,254 subjects contributed by 6 global collaborators. Nearly every sample came with metadata listing a de-identified subject ID, COVID-19 status, age in years and sex. Where available, HLA class I and class II types were obtained from metadata supplied by the sample provider rather than from assay-based typing. The paper as a whole reports these results and caveats: The amount of clinical and demographic metadata varied by source and participant and was provided uncurated.

TCRbeta CDR3 regions were amplified from genomic DNA by means of the immunoSEQ Assay, a bias-controlled multiplex PCR. The authors processed their data as follows. Nucleated cell counts per sample were estimated from amplification of reference gene primers within the assay. To quantify the absolute abundance of each unique TCRbeta CDR3 rearrangement, sequence reads were collapsed and filtered. For each sample, productive Simpson clonality was calculated as the square root of Simpson's diversity index across productive rearrangements. The table was pulled from immuneACCESS by TCRdb, which kept in-frame rearrangements only. Such tables lose some clones; where checked, under half of the loss comes from unresolved V genes, and the rest has no known cause. V, J and clone size derive from that table, while D and trimming were established from the DNA sequence. For this sample there are around 250,000 clones; around 87% appear just once. The ten top clones hold approximately 1.6% of the sample.

Enrolling through a virtual design, the prospective study's participants ranged in age from roughly 18 to 90 years and lived across 20 to 25 United States geographic areas. Cohort assignment in the prospective study relied on participant-reported clinical history from a screening survey and a study questionnaire. For ImmuneRACE Cohort 3, a participant was defined as recovered based on two consecutive negative NP/OP PCR tests, clearance by a healthcare professional, or resolution of symptoms. Each participant in the prospective study had whole blood, serum and a nasopharyngeal or oropharyngeal swab collected by mobile phlebotomists. Participants in the prospective study had the option to provide additional blood draws and questionnaires over a roughly 2-month period. Before DNA extraction, blood samples from the prospective study were shipped at room temperature or frozen. A note on this clone: Its antigen is currently not known. Base-call qualities are not available, and no considerably larger clone is one nucleotide away.

From its cysteine to its phenylalanine, the CDR3 spans 13 amino acids. The read is trimmed to its CDR3 DNA, 39 bases read in frame from base 1. The CDR1 and CDR2 encoded by the germline V gene (reference sequence) are GTSNPN and SVGIG. The junction shows trimming of 5 bases on V and 10 bases on J, and the gene matches do not reach 10 bases of it. The sample taken for sequencing was PBMCs or T cells enriched from blood (not recorded which). The chain is encoded by TRBV30 joined to TRBJ1-1, with TRBD1 identical over 10 junction bases. The TCR was taken from a woman aged 45-60 years who had recovered from COVID-19. The DNA reads as follows: TGTGCCTGGTCGGGACAGGGGTCCCTAGGAGCTTTCTTT. Its translation reads: CAWSGQGSLGAFF. Reference TRBV30 and TRBJ1-1 proteins supply the regions before and after the CDR3; the full variable domain is: SQTIHQWPATLVQPVGSPLSLECTVEGTSNPNLYWYRQAAGRGLQLLFYSVGIGQISSEVPQNLSASRPQDRQFILSSKKLLLSDSGFYLCAWSGQGSLGAFFGQGTRLTVV.